The following is a T cell receptor beta chain sequence with its context. The V gene's germline CDR1 is SEHNR and CDR2 FQNEAQ (reference sequence). The CDR3 has 12 amino acids. Trimming shortened V by 10 bases and J by 0 bases, and 6 bases separated the two germline ends. The data originate from a study of somatic mutations in cytotoxic T cells in rheumatoid arthritis. Clones were read by immunoSEQ multiplex PCR, and TCRdb kept only the in-frame ones, dropping some. The table lists approximately 11,000 clones, roughly four fifths of them singletons. The TCR was taken from a woman aged 60-70 years with rheumatoid arthritis. The sample was CD8+ T cells sorted from blood. The chain is built from TRBV7-9 and TRBJ1-4; D remains ambiguous. CDR3 amino acids: CATDTTNEKLFF. In DNA form, the CDR3 reads TGTGCCACCGACACAACTAATGAAAAACTGTTTTTT.